A selection of T cell receptor beta chains follows, all from one sample in a study of CD8 T cells in Susac syndrome. TCRdb reanalysed the immunoSEQ multiplex PCR reads using MiXCR and keeps one entry per CDR3 protein. The sample contains 250,000 to 300,000 distinct CDR3 sequences, around 84% of which appear only once. Sequencing input: CD8+ T cells from PBMCs. These receptors originate from a human donor with multiple sclerosis. Each CDR3 is given with its conserved first and last residue. A D gene is named only where the DNA matches it firmly. Where a row states a size, it is once, few, many or the class of an expanded clone; other rows omit it.

clone_size,d_call,v_call,j_call,cdr3_aa,cdr3_nt
-,TRBD1,TRBV10-3,TRBJ2-7,CAITQGDTYEQYF,TGTGCCATCACACAGGGGGATACCTACGAGCAGTACTTC
-,TRBD2,TRBV29-1,TRBJ2-1,CSVAGASSYNEQFF,TGCAGCGTCGCGGGAGCTAGCTCCTACAATGAGCAGTTCTTC
-,TRBD2,TRBV27,TRBJ2-7,CASSLSGRGSYEQYF,TGTGCCAGCAGCTTGTCCGGGAGGGGATCCTACGAGCAGTACTTC
few,-,TRBV10-2,TRBJ2-3,CASSDGVADTQYF,TGCGCCAGCAGTGATGGAGTAGCAGATACGCAGTATTTT
once,-,TRBV27,TRBJ2-3,CASSLSVQGVDTQYF,TGTGCCAGCAGTTTATCGGTTCAGGGAGTCGATACGCAGTATTTT
-,TRBD2,TRBV10-3,TRBJ2-7,CAARLAGSPYEQYF,TGTGCCGCCCGACTAGCGGGTTCACCCTACGAGCAGTACTTC
-,-,TRBV24-1,TRBJ2-2,CATSDEDTGELFF,TGTGCCACCAGTGACGAGGACACCGGGGAGCTGTTTTTT
-,TRBD2,TRBV7-3,TRBJ2-3,CASSYGTSGPGDTQYF,TGTGCCAGCAGCTACGGGACTAGCGGACCGGGAGATACGCAGTATTTT
-,-,TRBV4-1,TRBJ1-1,CASSQKVALTEAFF,TGCGCCAGCAGCCAAAAGGTCGCCCTGACTGAAGCTTTCTTT
-,-,TRBV28,TRBJ1-2,CASNAGDYGYTF,TGTGCCAGCAACGCAGGGGACTATGGCTACACCTTC
-,TRBD2,TRBV13,TRBJ2-1,CASSPALAESYNEQFF,TGTGCCAGCAGCCCCGCACTAGCGGAGAGCTACAATGAGCAGTTCTTC
-,TRBD1,TRBV4-1,TRBJ1-5,CASSTTDREGNQPQHF,TGCGCCAGCAGCACAACCGACAGGGAGGGGAATCAGCCCCAGCATTTT
-,-,TRBV3-1,TRBJ1-4,CASSQVKDRNEKLFF,TGTGCCAGCAGCCAAGTGAAGGACCGTAATGAAAAACTGTTTTTT
-,TRBD2,TRBV2,TRBJ2-7,CASRSGTSGSIYEQYF,TGTGCCAGCAGATCCGGGACTAGCGGGAGTATCTACGAGCAGTACTTC
-,-,TRBV9,TRBJ2-3,CASSFPPEADTQYF,TGTGCCAGCAGCTTCCCCCCCGAAGCAGATACGCAGTATTTT
-,TRBD1,TRBV5-4,TRBJ2-7,CASSLLGYRGPYEQYF,TGTGCCAGCAGCTTGTTAGGATACAGGGGCCCCTACGAGCAGTACTTC
-,-,TRBV27,TRBJ2-1,CASSPLTGIDLNEQFF,TGTGCCAGCAGTCCCCTCACAGGGATAGACTTAAATGAGCAGTTCTTC
-,-,TRBV6-2/TRBV6-3,TRBJ2-7,CASRGRELYEQYF,TGTGCCAGCCGGGGTAGGGAGCTGTACGAGCAGTACTTC
-,TRBD1,TRBV3-1,TRBJ2-3,CASSQAPRSTGITDTQYF,TGTGCCAGCAGCCAAGCCCCAAGATCGACAGGGATCACAGATACGCAGTATTTT
-,TRBD1,TRBV12-5,TRBJ1-5,CASGRGQASNQPQHF,TGTGCTAGTGGGAGGGGACAGGCCTCCAATCAGCCCCAGCATTTT
-,-,TRBV7-6,TRBJ2-7,CASRPRDGATYEQYF,TGTGCCAGCAGACCCCGGGACGGAGCAACCTACGAGCAGTACTTC
-,TRBD2,TRBV27,TRBJ2-1,CASNPSSGGRNEQFF,TGTGCCAGCAACCCTTCTAGCGGGGGTCGCAATGAGCAGTTCTTC
-,-,TRBV5-6,TRBJ1-1,CASSLATGKNTEAFF,TGTGCCAGCAGCTTGGCCACAGGGAAGAACACTGAAGCTTTCTTT
-,-,TRBV12-3/TRBV12-4,TRBJ1-1,CASSPDGLVAFF,TGTGCCAGCAGTCCCGACGGGTTAGTAGCTTTCTTT
-,-,TRBV20-1,TRBJ2-5,CSVRRGLEETQYF,TGCAGTGTTCGGAGGGGGTTGGAAGAGACCCAGTACTTC
-,TRBD2,TRBV7-3,TRBJ2-7,CASSLWAGGPIEQYF,TGTGCCAGCAGCTTATGGGCGGGAGGGCCGATCGAGCAGTACTTC
-,-,TRBV25-1,TRBJ2-1,CASSESVEQFF,TGTGCCAGCAGTGAATCAGTTGAGCAGTTCTTC
-,-,TRBV28,TRBJ2-5,CTSIFYVDSEETQYF,TGTACCAGCATATTTTATGTCGACAGCGAAGAGACCCAGTACTTC
-,TRBD1,TRBV29-1,TRBJ1-1,CSVFSGGAGTEAFF,TGCAGCGTTTTCTCAGGGGGCGCGGGCACTGAAGCTTTCTTT
-,-,TRBV9,TRBJ2-3,CASSVESVTDTQYF,TGTGCCAGCAGCGTAGAGTCAGTGACAGATACGCAGTATTTT
-,TRBD2,TRBV7-9,TRBJ2-1,CASSGTGTSGPTTRQFF,TGTGCCAGCAGCGGGACCGGGACTAGCGGACCTACAACCCGGCAGTTCTTC
-,TRBD1,TRBV27,TRBJ1-1,CASSFRRPTGRPEAFF,TGTGCCAGCAGTTTTCGACGCCCGACAGGGCGGCCTGAAGCTTTCTTT
-,TRBD1,TRBV10-3,TRBJ2-3,CAIRGQVSTDTQYF,TGTGCCATCAGGGGACAGGTTAGCACAGATACGCAGTATTTT
-,-,TRBV5-4,TRBJ2-7,CASTVWGAVEQYF,TGTGCCAGCACCGTATGGGGTGCGGTCGAGCAGTACTTC